These T cell receptor beta chains were read from a single sample in a study of Ad26.COV2.S vaccination and SARS-CoV-2 variants. Using immunoSEQ multiplex PCR, the repertoire was profiled, and TCRdb retains in-frame clones only, with some absent. The sample yields some 390,000 clones, 89% seen once. This specimen was peripheral blood, taken in a trial of Ad26.COV2.S vaccine versus placebo. The receptors here all came from a person between 18 and 60 years old who received the Ad26.COV2.S COVID-19 vaccine or a placebo. The CDR3 runs from the conserved cysteine through the conserved F or W. D genes are given only for firm matches. Clone sizes are given selectively: once, few, many, or a class where the clone is expanded.

cdr3_aa cdr3_nt clone_size j_call v_call d_call
CATSTRESGTGELFF TGTGCCACCAGCACGCGGGAGTCGGGCACCGGGGAGCTGTTTTTT . TRBJ2-2 TRBV15 TRBD2
CASSLGQGSSYEQYF TGTGCCAGCAGTCTCGGACAGGGGAGCTCCTACGAGCAGTACTTC . TRBJ2-7 TRBV6-5 TRBD1
CAWSVSRTGFLNSPLHF TGTGCCTGGAGTGTGAGTAGAACGGGCTTTTTGAATTCACCCCTCCACTTT . TRBJ1-6 TRBV30 .
CSADRGQGYTF TGCAGTGCCGACAGGGGTCAGGGCTACACCTTC . TRBJ1-2 TRBV20-1 TRBD1
CASSFGRAGELFF TGTGCCAGCAGTTTCGGCAGGGCCGGGGAGCTGTTTTTT . TRBJ2-2 TRBV28 .
CASSLTLDEQYF TGCGCCAGCAGTCTTACATTAGACGAGCAGTACTTC . TRBJ2-7 TRBV23-1 .
CASSDRQGWSGAGELFF TGTGCCAGCAGCGACAGACAGGGGTGGAGTGGCGCCGGGGAGCTGTTTTTT . TRBJ2-2 TRBV11-3 TRBD1
CASSPGTSGEMFF TGTGCCAGCAGCCCCGGGACTAGCGGGGAAATGTTCTTC . TRBJ2-1 TRBV6-5 TRBD2
CASSVEGARTLYNEQFF TGTGCCAGCAGCGTAGAGGGAGCCCGGACCCTCTACAATGAGCAGTTCTTC . TRBJ2-1 TRBV9 .
CAISAGQLNSPLHF TGTGCCATCAGTGCTGGACAGCTTAATTCACCCCTCCACTTT . TRBJ1-6 TRBV10-3 .
CASRSTGNYGYTF TGTGCCAGCAGATCGACAGGGAACTATGGCTACACCTTC . TRBJ1-2 TRBV28 TRBD1
CASSPGAANEKLFF TGTGCCAGCTCCCCGGGGGCGGCTAATGAAAAACTGTTTTTT once TRBJ1-4 TRBV18 .
CSVSMTGGLQPQHF TGCAGCGTTTCCATGACAGGGGGGCTTCAGCCCCAGCATTTT . TRBJ1-5 TRBV29-1 TRBD1